Here is one T cell receptor beta chain with its context. Germline V CDR1 and CDR2: SSHAT, FNYEAQ (reference sequence). V lost 0 bases and J 5 bases, leaving 8 bases between the germline ends. CDR3 size: 14 residues. Thawed, overnight-rested PBMC were stained with GMM-loaded CD1B tetramer, viability dye and anti-CD3, then sorted. CD1B tetramers were loaded with Rhodococcus equi-derived C32 glucose monomycolate. The data were obtained in a study of T cells in tuberculosis. About the research overall: The T cells targeted glucose monomycolate, a mycobacterial lipid, via CD1B. The study, taken as a whole, reports: Low-affinity CD1B-GMM tetramer-binding T cells may have been missed.

Sequencing of TCR-alpha and TCR-beta chains was unpaired. Sequencing used immunoSEQ multiplex PCR; TCRdb keeps in-frame clones, though not all of them. The sample has about 59,000 clones, about four fifths seen once. This clonotype originated in an adult woman with latent tuberculosis. Material: CD1b-GMM tetramer-negative cells sorted from PBMCs. The chain joins TRBV7-7 to TRBJ2-1; a possible D gene is TRBD2 (5 bases). In DNA form, the CDR3 reads TGTGCCAGCAGCTTAGCCCTAGCCAACAATGAGCAGTTCTTC. As protein: CASSLALANNEQFF.